The 9 T cell receptor beta chains below all came from one sample that was sequenced in a study of blood T cell repertoires in COVID-19. Profiled with immunoSEQ multiplex PCR; TCRdb holds only in-frame clones, not every one. The sample carries approximately 130,000 clones, around 77% recorded once. Sequencing was carried out using peripheral blood. Receptor source: a human donor in a cohort sampled during active COVID-19.

The V and J genes are TRBV6-4 and TRBJ2-1; weak D call: TRBD2 (7 bases). Germline CDR1 MRHNA, CDR2 SNTAGT. CDR3 length: 15 residues. V lost 4 bases to trimming and J lost 0 bases, with 10 bases between them. CDR3 residues: CASSGGGGSYNEQFF. The CDR3 coding sequence is TGTGCCAGCAGTGGAGGGGGGGGCTCCTACAATGAGCAGTTCTTC.

The chain couples TRBV7-8 to TRBJ2-7; D may be TRBD1 (6 bases). Trimming pared 8 bases from V and 4 bases from J, leaving 15 bases between. The V gene's germline CDR1 is SGHVS and CDR2 FQNEAQ. This CDR3 region has 13 residues. The CDR3, as DNA: TGTGCCAGCGGGGGCGAGACGCTATACGAGCAGTACTTC. Protein: CASGGETLYEQYF.

V and J are TRBV5-6 and TRBJ1-2; TRBD1 agrees at 8 bases. V trimming: 0 bases; J trimming: 4 bases; junction bases outside the gene matches: 8. Per the germline V gene, CDR1 is SGHDT and CDR2 is YYEEEE. The CDR3 has 16 residues. Here the CDR3 reads CASSLAIGQGIYGYTF. DNA for the CDR3: TGTGCCAGCAGCTTGGCAATCGGACAGGGCATCTATGGCTACACCTTC. Together with reference TRBV5-6 and TRBJ1-2, the CDR3 gives the full variable domain: DAGVTQSPTHLIKTRGQQVTLRCSPKSGHDTVSWYQQALGQGPQFIFQYYEEEERQRGNFPDRFSGHQFPNYSSELNVNALLLGDSALYLCASSLAIGQGIYGYTFGSGTRLTVV.

This chain connects TRBV2 to TRBJ1-2; the D is unclear. Trimming removed 1 base from V and 10 bases from J, with 19 bases in between. This CDR3 is 15 amino acids long. The germline V gene encodes CDR1 SNHLY and CDR2 FYNNEI. The CDR3 sequence: CASSEVSRAPEVYTF. For the CDR3, the DNA is TGTGCCAGCAGTGAAGTGAGCCGCGCACCCGAGGTCTACACCTTC. The full variable domain, its missing parts supplied by reference TRBV2 and TRBJ1-2, is EPEVTQTPSHQVTQMGQEVILRCVPISNHLYFYWYRQILGQKVEFLVSFYNNEISEKSEIFDDQFSVERPDGSNFTLKIRSTKLEDSAMYFCASSEVSRAPEVYTFGSGTRLTVV.

This clone came up a few times. V is TRBV27 and J is TRBJ2-7, with D possibly TRBD1 on 5 matching bases. Trimming stripped 2 bases from V and 0 bases from J, with 8 bases between. The CDR3 has 14 amino acids. Germline V lookup: CDR1 MNHEY, CDR2 SMNVEV (reference sequence). The CDR3 DNA reads TGTGCCAGCAGTTTAAGACAGAGCTCCTACGAGCAGTACTTC. Its translation: CASSLRQSSYEQYF.

This sequence joins TRBV6-5 and TRBJ1-1; a weak D match, TRBD1 (6 bases). The ends were cut back, 9 bases at V and 2 bases at J, with 13 bases in the middle. Germline V gene sequence: CDR1 MNHEY, CDR2 SVGAGI. The CDR3 consists of 13 residues. For the CDR3, the DNA is TGTGCCAGTACAGGGTTGGAAAACACTGAAGCTTTCTTT. This gives the protein CASTGLENTEAFF.

This sequence joins TRBV7-9 and TRBJ2-1, with 9 bases aligning to TRBD2. The V segment lost 3 bases and the J segment 2 bases; nucleotides outside the gene matches: 2. The CDR3 runs 15 residues. Germline V gives CDR1 SEHNR, CDR2 FQNEAQ (reference sequence). The CDR3 nucleotides read TGTGCCAGCAGCTTGATAGCGGGGGCCTACAATGAGCAGTTCTTC. Translating it yields CASSLIAGAYNEQFF.

CDR3 DNA: TGCAGTGCTAGTTCCCGGGGGACAGACCCCTACGAGCAGTACTTC. Its protein is CSASSRGTDPYEQYF. The chain employs TRBV20-1 and TRBJ2-7, with D maybe TRBD1 (7 bases). V lost 3 bases and J lost 2, with 17 bases in between. The CDR3 runs 15 residues. Germline CDR1 and CDR2: DFQATT and SNEGSKA (reference sequence).

The chain carries TRBV25-1 and TRBJ1-6; D not resolved. Germline V gives CDR1 MGHDK, CDR2 SYGVNS. The V end was cut by 6 bases, the J end by 7 bases, with 13 bases between. CDR3 length: 14 residues. CDR3 loop: CASREEGKNSPLHF. The CDR3 DNA reads as TGTGCCAGCAGGGAAGAGGGTAAAAATTCACCCCTCCACTTT.